The 32 T cell receptor beta chains below all came from one sample that was sequenced in a study of blood T cell repertoires in COVID-19. Assay used: immunoSEQ multiplex PCR; TCRdb lists only in-frame clones, some missing. Of more than 300,000 clones in the sample, approximately 89% were seen once. Sequencing used peripheral blood. Receptors originate from a woman younger than 35 who had recovered from COVID-19.

The rearrangement uses TRBV5-5 and TRBJ1-2, with TRBD1 identical over 9 bases. After removal of 2 bases from V and 4 bases from J, the junction contained 6 bases not matched to a gene. The CDR3 totals 15 residues. Germline assignment: CDR1 SGHKS and CDR2 YYEKEE (reference sequence). CDR3 amino acids: CASSLNTGGGYGYTF. Written as DNA, the CDR3 is TGTGCCAGCAGCTTAAATACAGGGGGCGGCTATGGCTACACCTTC.

This clone was counted only a few times. The CDR3 DNA reads TGTGCCAGCACTTACCAGGCTTTGGGTGCTTTCTTT. This encodes CASTYQALGAFF. The chain recombines TRBV12-3 or TRBV12-4 with TRBJ1-1, with D uncertain. V dropped 7 bases and J dropped 11 bases, with 17 bases sitting between them. The CDR3 runs to 12 residues.

The CDR3, as DNA: TGTGCCAGCAGCTCCCGACTAGCACGGGAGCAGTTCTTC. It is translated as CASSSRLAREQFF. The chain combines TRBV7-2 with TRBJ2-1; 7 bases agree with TRBD2. CDR1 is SGHTA and CDR2 is FQGNSA in the germline V gene. Trimming cost V 4 bases and J 10 bases; bases outside gene matches: 7. The length of the CDR3 is 13 residues.

V usage is TRBV24-1 and J usage is TRBJ2-1; 7 bases line up with TRBD1. The germline gives CDR1 KGHDR, CDR2 SFDVKD. V dropped 4 bases and J dropped 1; count of bases not matched to a gene: 12. There are 18 residues in the CDR3. DNA of the CDR3: TGTGCCACCAGTGAGGCGACCTTACAGGGGTCATCCTACAATGAGCAGTTCTTC. Encoded protein: CATSEATLQGSSYNEQFF.

About this clone itself: The sample holds other DNA sequences that translate to the same CDR3. J is TRBJ1-1 and V is TRBV7-9; 9 nucleotides match TRBD1. J lost 1 base, V lost 5 bases, and 2 bases had no gene match. CDR1 and CDR2 from the germline V gene are SEHNR and FQNEAQ (reference sequence). This CDR3 comprises 14 residues. The CDR3 DNA reads as TGTGCCAGCAGCCCGGGACAGGGGAACACTGAAGCTTTCTTT. Residues: CASSPGQGNTEAFF.

V is TRBV11-3 and J is TRBJ2-3, with TRBD2 matching 13 bases. This CDR3 contains 18 residues. The V gene end was trimmed by 4 bases and the J gene end by 5 bases; junction bases not matched to a gene: 12. Germline CDR1 is SGHNT and CDR2 is YENEEA. The DNA of the CDR3 is TGTGCCAGCAGCTCGGGAGGGACTAGCGGGATAATAAGAGATACGCAGTATTTT. Translating gives CASSSGGTSGIIRDTQYF.

This clone appeared once. The V gene is TRBV29-1, the J gene TRBJ2-3, with a tentative D call TRBD2 (6 bases). CDR1 SQVTM and CDR2 ANQGSEA come from the germline V gene. The CDR3 is made up of 16 amino acids. Trimming removed 0 bases from V and 4 bases from J, with 17 bases in between. CDR3 amino acids: CSVEDGPAGLSDTQYF. The CDR3 DNA sequence: TGCAGCGTTGAAGATGGTCCAGCGGGTCTATCAGATACGCAGTATTTT.

This chain connects TRBV4-3 to TRBJ1-2, with a weak D call TRBD1 (5 bases). The CDR3 consists of 13 residues. Trimming shortened V by 1 base and J by 5 bases, and 8 bases separated the two germline ends. Germline assignment: CDR1 LGHNA and CDR2 YSLEER. The chain's CDR3 is CASSQAKGYGYTF. CDR3 DNA: TGCGCCAGCAGCCAAGCCAAGGGGTATGGCTACACCTTC.

This clone was seen only once. The chain recombines TRBV18 with TRBJ1-4, with TRBD1 matching over 11 bases. The junction had 6 bases not matched to a gene; V was cut back by 3 bases and J by 3 bases. Germline loops: CDR1 KGHSH, CDR2 LQKENI. The CDR3 has 17 amino acids. CDR3 residues: CASSPGTGGASNEKLFF. In nucleotides, the CDR3 is TGTGCCAGCTCACCCGGGACAGGGGGAGCCTCTAATGAAAAACTGTTTTTT.

The rearrangement links TRBV7-2 to TRBJ1-2; the D gene is possibly TRBD1 (6 bases). CDR3 length equals 15 residues. V was cut by 5 bases and J by 5 bases, with 18 bases left in between. Per the germline V gene, CDR1 is SGHTA and CDR2 is FQGNSA. DNA of the CDR3: TGTGCCAGCAGCGCCCTTGACAGGAACTTGTATGGCTACACCTTC. It is translated as CASSALDRNLYGYTF.

The genes are TRBV6-2 or TRBV6-3 and TRBJ2-7; D perhaps matches TRBD2 (5 bases). V was pared by 0 bases and J by 7 bases, with 13 bases between. CDR3 length: 14 residues. The germline V gene encodes CDR1 MNHEY and CDR2 SVGEGT. The CDR3 protein is CASSYSRGTGEQYV. The CDR3 DNA reads as TGTGCCAGCAGTTACTCCCGGGGAACGGGAGAGCAGTACGTC.

There are a few counts of this clone. The chain carries TRBV19 and TRBJ2-1; possible D gene TRBD2, 5 bases. Per the germline V gene, CDR1 is LNHDA and CDR2 is SQIVND (reference sequence). The CDR3 length is 14 residues. V was cut by 1 base and J by 8 bases, with 12 bases left in between. CDR3 sequence: CASSIGGRRDEQFF. The DNA of the CDR3 is TGTGCCAGTAGTATAGGAGGGAGAAGAGATGAGCAGTTCTTC.

This clone turned up a few times. V gene TRBV7-6 combines with J gene TRBJ2-1; 9 positions match TRBD2. V shed 1 base, J shed 2 bases, and the junction held 3 bases outside the gene matches. Germline V CDR1 and CDR2: SGHVS, FNYEAQ. This CDR3 region has 16 residues. The CDR3 is CASSLEAGGTYNEQFF. The CDR3 nucleotides read TGTGCCAGCAGCTTAGAGGCGGGAGGGACCTACAATGAGCAGTTCTTC.

This clone was counted once. The V call is TRBV5-6, the J call TRBJ1-2; 9 bases are a match to TRBD1. J lost 7 bases, V lost 0 bases, and 10 bases had no gene match. This CDR3 has 16 residues. Germline V gene sequence: CDR1 SGHDT, CDR2 YYEEEE. Here the CDR3 DNA reads TGTGCCAGCAGCTTGGCGCTCCGGACAGGGGCCCGTGGCTACACCTTC. It is translated as CASSLALRTGARGYTF.

The chain carries TRBV9 and TRBJ2-3, with 7 bases that match TRBD2. The CDR3 has 14 residues. Germline values: CDR1 SGDLS, CDR2 YYNGEE. V gave up 7 bases and J gave up 1 base; unmatched junction bases: 6. The CDR3 DNA is TGTGCCAGCGGGGAGGGTTACCGCACAGATACGCAGTATTTT. This encodes CASGEGYRTDTQYF. The whole variable domain, filled in from reference TRBV9 and TRBJ2-3, reads DSGVTQTPKHLITATGQRVTLRCSPRSGDLSVYWYQQSLDQGLQFLIQYYNGEERAKGNILERFSAQQFPDLHSELNLSSLELGDSALYFCASGEGYRTDTQYFGPGTRLTVL.

The rearrangement links TRBV12-3 or TRBV12-4 to TRBJ2-1; D not resolved. V gave up 1 base and J gave up 13 bases, with 11 bases separating them. The CDR3 runs to 12 residues. For the CDR3, the DNA is TGTGCCAGCAGTTTAGTATCAGATCCCCAGTTCTTC. Its protein is CASSLVSDPQFF.

This clone appeared a few times. In DNA, the CDR3 is TGTGCCAGCAGCCCCGACGTTACTAGCGGGAGGGCCGACAATGAGCAGTTCTTC. It is translated as CASSPDVTSGRADNEQFF. This sequence joins TRBV13 and TRBJ2-1; 13 bases map to TRBD2. Germline values: CDR1 PRHDT, CDR2 FYEKMQ (reference sequence). V lost 5 bases to trimming and J lost 5 bases; unmatched junction nucleotides: 12. This CDR3 region has 18 residues.

The chain has TRBV6-4 and TRBJ2-1, with 13 bases that match TRBD2. The CDR3 loop spans 16 amino acids. With 5 bases clipped from V and 0 bases from J, the junction kept 1 base outside the gene matches. The germline V gene has CDR1 MRHNA and CDR2 SNTAGT. CDR3: CASSRLAGGSYNEQFF. The CDR3 bases are TGTGCCAGCAGTCGACTAGCGGGAGGCTCCTACAATGAGCAGTTCTTC.

V usage is TRBV7-8 and J usage is TRBJ1-4; 9 bases fit TRBD1. CDR3 length: 14 amino acids. The V segment lost 5 bases and the J segment 7 bases; nucleotides outside the gene matches: 5. CDR1 and CDR2 from the germline V gene are SGHVS and FQNEAQ. CDR3 nucleotides: TGTGCCAGCAGCGCAAGACAGGGGGGTGAAAAACTGTTTTTT. It specifies CASSARQGGEKLFF.

The CDR3 nucleotides read TGTGCCAGCACTCTCTTAAGCGGATACGGGGGCACAGATACGCAGTATTTT. Translated, it gives CASTLLSGYGGTDTQYF. The V and J genes are TRBV7-9 and TRBJ2-3; D perhaps matches TRBD2 (5 bases). CDR1 is SEHNR, CDR2 FQNEAQ, per germline (reference sequence). V lost 7 bases and J 1 base, leaving 21 bases between the germline ends. This CDR3 contains 17 residues.

CDR3 coding DNA: TGTGCCACCAGTGATTTGCTCCGCGGGGGAAACAATGAGCAGTTCTTC. It encodes CATSDLLRGGNNEQFF. The chain couples TRBV24-1 to TRBJ2-1; 7 bases align to TRBD2. The CDR3 runs 16 residues. Losses at the gene ends were 0 bases for V and 5 bases for J; bases not matched to a gene: 6. Germline loops: CDR1 KGHDR, CDR2 SFDVKD.

The gene calls are TRBV23-1 and TRBJ2-5; the D gene is possibly TRBD2 (5 bases). TRBV23-1 is an ORF, with its function uncertain. The CDR3 has 14 residues. Trimming took 4 bases from V and 1 from J, leaving 10 bases between them. The CDR3 spells CASSRAGPQETQYF. CDR3 nucleotides: TGCGCCAGCAGTCGGGCGGGTCCCCAAGAGACCCAGTACTTC.

The chain joins TRBV11-2 to TRBJ1-5; D uncertain. V was trimmed by 0 bases and J by 6 bases, leaving 6 bases between them. The CDR3 is 13 amino acids. In germline, CDR1 is SGHAT, CDR2 FQNNGV. This CDR3 is CASSLDSVQPQHF. The CDR3 DNA sequence: TGTGCCAGCAGCTTAGATTCGGTTCAGCCCCAGCATTTT.

V gene TRBV11-2 combines with J gene TRBJ1-1; D perhaps matches TRBD1 (6 bases). The germline CDR1 and CDR2 sequences are SGHAT and FQNNGV. CDR3 length equals 15 residues. V gave up 0 bases and J gave up 0 bases, with 8 bases separating them. The CDR3, as DNA: TGTGCCAGCAGCTTAGAGACAGGCCTGAACACTGAAGCTTTCTTT. The encoded protein is CASSLETGLNTEAFF.

This rearrangement joins TRBV11-3 to TRBJ2-1; 9 positions agree with TRBD2. Germline V lookup: CDR1 SGHNT, CDR2 YENEEA. J gave up 7 bases and V 5 bases, and 6 bases lay outside the gene matches. The CDR3 sequence is 14 residues long. The CDR3 here is CASSPSGTRNEQFF. CDR3 DNA sequence: TGTGCCAGCAGCCCTAGCGGGACTCGTAATGAGCAGTTCTTC.

The V and J genes are TRBV4-3 and TRBJ2-1, with 7 positions matching TRBD2. The CDR3 is 15 amino acids. CDR1 LGHNA and CDR2 YSLEER come from the germline V gene. V gave up 1 base and J gave up 7 bases; unmatched junction bases: 7. CDR3 in amino acids: CASSQVFLGGNEQFF. The CDR3, as DNA: TGCGCCAGCAGCCAAGTTTTTTTGGGGGGGAATGAGCAGTTCTTC.

The V gene is TRBV2, the J gene TRBJ2-7; D possibly corresponds to TRBD2 (5 bases). This CDR3 region has 11 residues. CDR1 is SNHLY, CDR2 FYNNEI, per germline. Trimming left V 8 bases short and J 0 bases short, with 5 bases between. CDR3 DNA: TGTGCCAGCGGACTCTCCTACGAGCAGTACGTC. This codes for CASGLSYEQYV.

J is TRBJ2-2 and V is TRBV9; the match to TRBD2 covers 16 bases. V shed 3 bases and J 5 bases; nucleotides not matched to a gene: 7. Per germline, CDR1 SGDLS and CDR2 YYNGEE. This CDR3 region has 18 residues. The CDR3 DNA is TGTGCCAGCAGCGCTACACAGGGACTAGCGGGAGGGACCGGGGAGCTGTTTTTT. Protein: CASSATQGLAGGTGELFF.

The gene calls are TRBV5-1 and TRBJ1-1, with 8 bases aligning to TRBD1. This CDR3 region has 17 residues. V lost 0 bases, J lost 4 bases, and 11 bases stayed unmatched. Germline lookup yields CDR1 SGHRS and CDR2 YFSETQ. The CDR3 DNA follows: TGCGCCAGCAGCTTGGGGTCAGGGGGCGTGACGGCCACTGAAGCTTTCTTT. Amino acids: CASSLGSGGVTATEAFF.

The chain is built from TRBV7-9 and TRBJ1-1; tentative D call: TRBD1 (5 bases). There are 14 residues in the CDR3. V shed 5 bases and J shed 4 bases, with 14 bases lying between them. Germline V CDR1 and CDR2: SEHNR, FQNEAQ (reference sequence). The CDR3 DNA reads TGTGCCAGCAGCCCATCCCAGGGTTTCACTGAAGCTTTCTTT. Amino acids: CASSPSQGFTEAFF. Together with reference TRBV7-9 and TRBJ1-1, the CDR3 gives the full variable domain: DTGVSQNPRHKITKRGQNVTFRCDPISEHNRLYWYRQTLGQGPEFLTYFQNEAQLEKSRLLSDRFSAERPKGSFSTLEIQRTEQGDSAMYLCASSPSQGFTEAFFGQGTRLTVV.

This chain connects TRBV21-1 to TRBJ2-1; TRBD2 is taken as the D call from the table, unchecked against the DNA. TRBV21-1 is assigned pseudogene status. CDR3 length: 16 residues. CDR3 in DNA: TGTGCCAGCACAGCTAGCGGGAGGGCCGGGTTCAATGAGCAGTTCTTC. It encodes CASTASGRAGFNEQFF.

This chain uses TRBV5-1 with TRBJ1-3; 8 bases fit TRBD1. The CDR3 runs to 17 residues. V dropped 0 bases and J dropped 0; count of bases not matched to a gene: 5. Germline loops: CDR1 SGHRS, CDR2 YFSETQ. The CDR3: CASSLGDRLSSGNTIYF. The CDR3 DNA follows: TGCGCCAGCAGCTTGGGGGACAGGTTGAGCTCTGGAAACACCATATATTTT.